This TCR beta chain was captured by sequencing in a study of T cells in localized non-small cell lung cancer. Study-level points and caveats: A higher density of T cells in blood coincided with extended overall survival. Heterogeneity remains possible because sequencing was limited to only one tumor region. Highest T cell clonality was seen in uninvolved adjacent lung, surpassing that measured in tumor.

The data were produced by immunoSEQ multiplex PCR, yet TCRdb's version contains in-frame clones alone and is incomplete. The table shows under 35,000 clones, with around 80% occurring only once. Comments on this clone: Its antigen is still unknown.

Trimming cost V 2 bases and J 1 base, with 3 bases left between them. The germline V gene encodes CDR1 SGHTA and CDR2 FQGNSA. This CDR3 region has 12 residues. The specimen comprised peripheral blood, sampled before any cancer treatment. The chain links TRBV7-2 to TRBJ2-7; D unclear. The sequence was collected from a male donor at least 60 years old with stage III squamous cell lung carcinoma. DNA of the CDR3: TGTGCCAGCAGCTTAAGTTCCTACGAGCAGTACTTC. Translated: CASSLSSYEQYF. Drawing the rest from reference TRBV7-2 and TRBJ2-7, the complete variable domain is GAGVSQSPSNKVTEKGKDVELRCDPISGHTALYWYRQSLGQGLEFLIYFQGNSAPDKSGLPSDRFSAERTGGSVSTLTIQRTQQEDSAVYLCASSLSSYEQYFGPGTRLTVT.